Here is one T cell receptor (beta chain) with its context. The antigen it recognizes is unknown. No base-level quality is on record; no much larger clone is a single base apart. The entry originates in a study of T cell responses to AZD1222 COVID-19 vaccine (dated by TCRdb to the early 2020s). At the level of the whole study: AZD1222 recipients whose second dose came at about 4 weeks and those whose second dose came at about 12 weeks were combined into one group, since spike-specific TCR depth and breadth did not differ between the two schedules. Enrollment into the trials was organized by age into subgroups of 18-55, 56-69 and 70-plus years, and those subgroups contained roughly 150, 30 and 60 TCR-sequenced participants, respectively. TCR sequencing covered 230 or so trial participants: nearly 210 given two doses of AZD1222 and 26 given two doses of MenACWY control vaccine. What the authors observed across the whole study: No day 14 peak-response samples were available, so repertoires were characterized only after the peak T cell response. Epitopes outside the regions mutated in the B.1.351 and B.1.1.7 variants were reportedly recognized by nearly half of the unique spike-specific TCRs. Conclusions about previously exposed vaccinees were limited because only a handful of AZD1222 recipients were SARS-CoV-2 seropositive at baseline. Most participants were white British and females outnumbered males, and the authors suggested that clonal diversity may have been underestimated. The 56-69-year group was small, and its depth increase did not reach significance, likely because of low power. Spike-specific TCR breadth and depth rose significantly after two AZD1222 doses compared with day 0 and with MenACWY recipients. CD4 TCRs associated with the vaccine covered the entire spike protein, and the dominant responses were in regions 160-218 and 743-854.

CDR1 SGHTA and CDR2 FQGNSA are derived from the germline V gene. Spanning cysteine to phenylalanine, the CDR3 consists of 12 amino acids. Kept here is only the CDR3 DNA, which spans 36 bases and is read in frame from base 1. Compared with germline, V lacks 6 bases and J lacks 8 bases; bases without a gene match: 6. The time point label, as the study defines it: baseline before first vaccination. Samples from vaccinated people were obtained from the UK trials COV001 and COV002, which included a single-blind randomized controlled phase 2/3 trial of AZD1222 (ChAdOx1 nCoV-19) in healthy adults. For TCRbeta chain sequencing, PBMC samples were collected from trial participants at day 0 and at day 28 after the second dose. The CDR3 regions of human TCRbeta chains were subjected to immunosequencing. The paper's data handling went like this. TCRs in the repertoires were compared against a reference library of SARS-CoV-2-specific TCRs that had been generated with the MIRA antigen-specificity platform. Breadth meant the fraction of unique TCRs that were SARS-CoV-2-associated, whereas depth meant the fraction of total T cells that were SARS-CoV-2-associated. Using the MIRA data, every spike-specific TCR was mapped to the spike region that the TCR reacted to and assigned to either a CD4 or a CD8 class. Log10-transformed breadth and depth values were compared by one-way ANOVA with Sidak's multiple comparisons tests. The table was pulled from immuneACCESS by TCRdb, which kept in-frame rearrangements only. Such tables lose some clones; where checked, under half of the loss comes from unresolved V genes, and the rest has no known cause. V and J calls and clone size are as listed in that table; D and trimming were resolved from the DNA. This sample comprises 110,000 to 150,000 clones, 92% of them detected only once. The ten largest clonotypes hold around 3.6% of the sample.

The sequence was collected from an adult in good health. The rearranged chain carries TRBV7-2 and TRBJ1-2; a stretch of 7 junction bases matches TRBD1. The input for sequencing was peripheral blood, taken on day 0 of AZD1222 vaccination. The CDR3 is CASSLRGGGYTF. The sequenced DNA is TGTGCCAGCAGTCTCAGGGGGGGAGGCTACACCTTC.